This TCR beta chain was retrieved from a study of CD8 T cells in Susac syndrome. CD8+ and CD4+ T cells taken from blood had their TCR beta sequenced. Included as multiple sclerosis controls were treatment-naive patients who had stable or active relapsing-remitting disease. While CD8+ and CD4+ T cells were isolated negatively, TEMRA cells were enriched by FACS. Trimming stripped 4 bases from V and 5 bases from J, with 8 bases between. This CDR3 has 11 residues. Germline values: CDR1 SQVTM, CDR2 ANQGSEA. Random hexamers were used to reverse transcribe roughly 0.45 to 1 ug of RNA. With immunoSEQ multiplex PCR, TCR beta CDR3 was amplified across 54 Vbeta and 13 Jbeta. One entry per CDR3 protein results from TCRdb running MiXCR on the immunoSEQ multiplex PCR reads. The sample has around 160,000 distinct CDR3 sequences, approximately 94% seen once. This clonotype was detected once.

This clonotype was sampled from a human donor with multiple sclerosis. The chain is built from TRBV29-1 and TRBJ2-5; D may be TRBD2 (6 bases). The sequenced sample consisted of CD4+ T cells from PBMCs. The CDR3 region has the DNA TGCAGCGTTGCAGGAGGGGAGACCCAGTACTTC. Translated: CSVAGGETQYF.